This TCR beta chain comes out of a study of T cell repertoires in cytomegalovirus infection. V was shortened by 7 bases and J by 2 bases, with 12 bases between the two germline ends. The CDR3 has 13 residues. The germline gives CDR1 MGHDK, CDR2 SYGVNS. MiXCR, run by TCRdb on the reads, gives a single entry per CDR3 protein. Among a few hundred thousand distinct CDR3 sequences listed, 9.5% were seen once. The sequence was obtained from a human donor in good health (CMV status not recorded). Some clones in this sample may be carry-over from other donors' samples. V usage is TRBV25-1 and J usage is TRBJ2-7; TRBD2 might be the D (5 bases). The sample consisted of PBMCs. The CDR3 nucleotides read TGTGCCAGCACGTCGGGAAAAGCCTACGAGCAGTACTTC. Its protein product is CASTSGKAYEQYF.